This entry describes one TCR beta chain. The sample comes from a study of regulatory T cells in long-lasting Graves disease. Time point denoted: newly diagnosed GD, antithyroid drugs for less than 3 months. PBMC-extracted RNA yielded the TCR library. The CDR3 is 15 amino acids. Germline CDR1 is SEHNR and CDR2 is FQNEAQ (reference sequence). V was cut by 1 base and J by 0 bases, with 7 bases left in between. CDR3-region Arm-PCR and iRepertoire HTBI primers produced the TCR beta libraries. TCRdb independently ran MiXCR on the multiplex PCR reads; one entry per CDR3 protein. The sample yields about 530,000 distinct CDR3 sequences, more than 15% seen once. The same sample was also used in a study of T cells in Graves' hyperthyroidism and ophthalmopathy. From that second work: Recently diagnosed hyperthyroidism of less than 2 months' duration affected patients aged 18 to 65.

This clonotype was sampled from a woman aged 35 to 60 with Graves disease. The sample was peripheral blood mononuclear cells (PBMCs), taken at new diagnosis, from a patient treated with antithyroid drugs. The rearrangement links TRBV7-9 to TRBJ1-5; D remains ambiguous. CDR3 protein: CASSLDTYSNQPQHF. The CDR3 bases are TGTGCCAGCAGCTTAGACACTTATAGCAATCAGCCCCAGCATTTT.